These T cell receptor beta chains were read from a single sample in a study of OX40 agonist ivuxolimab in advanced cancers. Some clones are missing from TCRdb's copy, which holds only in-frame ones; the method was immunoSEQ multiplex PCR. The sample shows 50,000 to 70,000 clones, approximately 92% of them seen only once. Source: CD4+ or CD8+ T cells sorted from blood, taken in a trial of the OX40 agonist ivuxolimab. The receptors were gathered from an adult with an advanced solid tumor such as melanoma, head and neck, liver or kidney cancer. The CDR3 runs from the conserved cysteine through the conserved F or W. Each record gives: clone size, J gene, D gene, V gene, CDR3 DNA, CDR3 protein. The D gene is left open where the match is weak. Some rows have no size entry. The others give once, few or many, or a class for an expanded clone.

abundance: NA
j_gene: TRBJ2-3
d_gene: TRBD1
v_gene: TRBV28
CDR3nt: TGTGCCAGCAGTTTCCACGGGACAGGGGGCCCAGATACGCAGTATTTT
CDR3aa: CASSFHGTGGPDTQYF

abundance: NA
j_gene: TRBJ2-5
d_gene: TRBD1
v_gene: TRBV25-1
CDR3nt: TGTGCCAGCAGCGGGACAGGTGAGGAGACCCAGTACTTC
CDR3aa: CASSGTGEETQYF

abundance: NA
j_gene: TRBJ2-5
d_gene: TRBD2
v_gene: TRBV5-6
CDR3nt: TGTGCCAGCAGCTGGGGTACGGGAGGACAAGAGACCCAGTACTTC
CDR3aa: CASSWGTGGQETQYF

abundance: NA
j_gene: TRBJ2-7
d_gene: NA
v_gene: TRBV19
CDR3nt: TGTGCCAGTAGTGGGGTAATCTCCTACGAGCAGTACTTC
CDR3aa: CASSGVISYEQYF

abundance: once
j_gene: TRBJ2-3
d_gene: TRBD2
v_gene: TRBV4-2
CDR3nt: TGTGCCAGCAGCCAAGTCGGGGGGAGGGATACGCAGTATTTT
CDR3aa: CASSQVGGRDTQYF

abundance: NA
j_gene: TRBJ1-4
d_gene: TRBD1
v_gene: TRBV7-9
CDR3nt: TGTGCCAGCAGCAAGGGACAGGGAGTTGCAACTAATGAAAAACTGTTTTTT
CDR3aa: CASSKGQGVATNEKLFF

abundance: NA
j_gene: TRBJ2-1
d_gene: NA
v_gene: TRBV7-3
CDR3nt: TGTGCCAGCAGCTTAGGCTCCCTTTCAAATGAGCAGTTCTTC
CDR3aa: CASSLGSLSNEQFF

abundance: NA
j_gene: TRBJ1-5
d_gene: NA
v_gene: TRBV7-6
CDR3nt: TGTGCCAGCAGCTTAGCCTGGGGATCGAGAGGCAATCAGCCCCAGCATTTT
CDR3aa: CASSLAWGSRGNQPQHF

abundance: NA
j_gene: TRBJ1-1
d_gene: NA
v_gene: TRBV9
CDR3nt: TGTGCCAGCAGCGGTTTGGGGAACACTGAAGCTTTCTTT
CDR3aa: CASSGLGNTEAFF

abundance: NA
j_gene: TRBJ2-3
d_gene: NA
v_gene: TRBV27
CDR3nt: TGTGCCAGCAGTCCCGGGGGATTCACAGATACGCAGTATTTT
CDR3aa: CASSPGGFTDTQYF

abundance: NA
j_gene: TRBJ2-1
d_gene: TRBD2
v_gene: TRBV27
CDR3nt: TGTGCCAGCAGTTTATATACGCCCAGCGGGGTAACCTACAATGAGCAGTTCTTC
CDR3aa: CASSLYTPSGVTYNEQFF

abundance: NA
j_gene: TRBJ2-7
d_gene: TRBD2
v_gene: TRBV6-6
CDR3nt: TGTGCCAGCAGAGAGCTAGCGGGAGGGCCCCACGAGCAGTACTTC
CDR3aa: CASRELAGGPHEQYF

abundance: NA
j_gene: TRBJ2-5
d_gene: NA
v_gene: TRBV29-1
CDR3nt: TGCAGCGTTGATTCGGGAGTAGGGGTCCAAGAGACCCAGTACTTC
CDR3aa: CSVDSGVGVQETQYF

abundance: NA
j_gene: TRBJ1-2
d_gene: NA
v_gene: TRBV27
CDR3nt: TGTGCCAGCAGTTTATACGATGGTGACGCTAGCGGCTACACCTTC
CDR3aa: CASSLYDGDASGYTF

abundance: NA
j_gene: TRBJ2-7
d_gene: NA
v_gene: TRBV15
CDR3nt: TGTGCCACCAGCAGAGAACGAGGATACGAGCAGTACTTC
CDR3aa: CATSRERGYEQYF